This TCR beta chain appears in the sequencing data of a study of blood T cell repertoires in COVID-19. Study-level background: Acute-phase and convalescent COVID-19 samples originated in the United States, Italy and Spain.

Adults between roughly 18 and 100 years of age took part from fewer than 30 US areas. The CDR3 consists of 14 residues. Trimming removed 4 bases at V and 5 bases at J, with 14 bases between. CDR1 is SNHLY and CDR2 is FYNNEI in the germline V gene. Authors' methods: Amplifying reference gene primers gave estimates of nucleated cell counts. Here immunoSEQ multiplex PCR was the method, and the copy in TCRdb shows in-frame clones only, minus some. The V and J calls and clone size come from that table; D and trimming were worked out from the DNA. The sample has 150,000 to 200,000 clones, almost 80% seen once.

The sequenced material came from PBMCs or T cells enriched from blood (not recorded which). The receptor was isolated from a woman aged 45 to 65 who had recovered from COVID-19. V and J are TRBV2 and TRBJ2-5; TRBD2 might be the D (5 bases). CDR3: CASSVSGTRETQYF. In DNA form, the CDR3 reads TGTGCCAGCAGTGTAAGCGGAACTCGGGAGACCCAGTACTTC.